Each of the 30 T cell receptor beta chains below was sequenced from the same sample in a study of blood T cell repertoires in COVID-19. TCRdb's table, derived via immunoSEQ multiplex PCR, lists solely in-frame clones and lacks some. The data hold over 50,000 clones, with more than 70% observed a single time. The material sequenced was peripheral blood. The receptor set was obtained from a man aged 65 to 85 with active COVID-19.

The chain employs TRBV7-9 and TRBJ2-7, with D possibly matching TRBD1 (5 bases). Germline loops: CDR1 SEHNR, CDR2 FQNEAQ (reference sequence). There are 14 residues in the CDR3. V lost 4 bases and J lost 2, with 12 bases in between. The CDR3 DNA is TGTGCCAGCAGCTCGTACGACAGAGCCTACGAGCAGTACTTC. It translates to CASSSYDRAYEQYF.

The rearrangement links TRBV9 to TRBJ1-4; a weak D match, TRBD1 (6 bases). This CDR3 has 15 amino acids. V was trimmed by 0 bases and J by 7 bases, leaving 13 bases between them. Per the germline V gene, CDR1 is SGDLS and CDR2 is YYNGEE. The CDR3 region has the DNA TGTGCCAGCAGCGTAGCTGCGGGGGCTGGTGAAAAACTGTTTTTT. It codes for CASSVAAGAGEKLFF.

J is TRBJ1-6 and V is TRBV4-3, with a tentative D call TRBD1 (6 bases). CDR1 and CDR2 from the germline V gene are LGHNA and YSLEER. V dropped 0 bases and J dropped 7 bases, with 10 bases sitting between them. The length of the CDR3 is 15 residues. The CDR3 sequence is CASSQDGQGNSPLHF. The CDR3 DNA is TGCGCCAGCAGCCAAGATGGGCAGGGGAATTCACCCCTCCACTTT.

This chain links TRBV7-8 with TRBJ2-1, with 8 bases matching TRBD2. CDR1 and CDR2 (germline): SGHVS, FQNEAQ. With 6 bases clipped from V and 4 bases from J, the junction kept 5 bases outside the gene matches. CDR3 length equals 14 residues. The CDR3 region has the DNA TGTGCCAGCAGTTTTAGCGGGGCTTACAATGAGCAGTTCTTC. Translation gives CASSFSGAYNEQFF.

The chain joins TRBV24-1 to TRBJ2-1, with D perhaps matching TRBD2 (6 bases). This CDR3 comprises 16 residues. The V end lost 3 bases, the J end lost 2 bases, and 13 bases lay between the germline ends. Looked up from germline, CDR1 is KGHDR and CDR2 is SFDVKD. This CDR3 reads CATSDAQGGPYNEQFF. The CDR3 DNA sequence: TGTGCCACCAGTGATGCTCAGGGAGGTCCCTACAATGAGCAGTTCTTC.

This clone was detected a few times. The rearrangement uses TRBV29-1 and TRBJ1-1; 10 bases agree with TRBD1. J was trimmed by 6 bases and V by 4 bases; bases with no gene match: 14. Germline CDR1 SQVTM, CDR2 ANQGSEA. There are 16 residues in the CDR3. The CDR3 DNA sequence: TGCAGCGTTGCTTTTCAGACCGGGACAGGGGTGTCTGAAGCTTTCTTT. The encoded protein is CSVAFQTGTGVSEAFF.

The rearrangement uses TRBV9 and TRBJ1-2; D is possibly TRBD1 (6 bases). Trimming removed 6 bases at V and 2 bases at J, with 14 bases between. The V gene's germline CDR1 is SGDLS and CDR2 YYNGEE. The CDR3 contains 14 residues. Here the CDR3 reads CASTKRGGNYGYTF. CDR3 bases: TGTGCCAGCACCAAGAGGGGGGGAAACTATGGCTACACCTTC.

The J gene is TRBJ2-3, the V gene TRBV6-6, with 11 bases that match TRBD2. The CDR3 sequence is 15 residues long. The germline CDR1 and CDR2 sequences are MNHNY and SVGAGI (reference sequence). Trimming cost V 6 bases and J 6 bases; bases outside gene matches: 8. In nucleotides, the CDR3 is TGTGCCAGCAGCCAACTAGCGGGGGCGGGGGATACGCAGTATTTT. It yields the protein CASSQLAGAGDTQYF.

The chain recombines TRBV6-5 with TRBJ1-2, with a weak D call TRBD1 (5 bases). The V gene lost 7 bases and the J gene lost 3 bases, with 15 bases spanning the gap. Germline CDR1 is MNHEY and CDR2 is SVGAGI. There are 14 residues in the CDR3. CDR3 sequence reads: CASKTIGDYYGYTF. The CDR3 DNA reads as TGTGCCAGCAAGACAATAGGGGATTACTATGGCTACACCTTC.

This chain connects TRBV9 to TRBJ2-2; TRBD1 is a possible D gene (7 bases). The CDR3 sequence is 14 residues long. Germline CDR1 reads SGDLS; CDR2 reads YYNGEE. V lost 1 base, J lost 6 bases, and 10 bases lay in between. The CDR3 region has the DNA TGTGCCAGCAGCGTACAGGGGGGCCCCGGGGAGCTGTTTTTT. It specifies CASSVQGGPGELFF.

V usage is TRBV19 and J usage is TRBJ2-1; D ambiguous. The germline V and J ends were trimmed by 2 bases and 5 bases, with 16 bases remaining between them. Germline V gene data show CDR1 as LNHDA and CDR2 as SQIVND (reference sequence). This CDR3 is 16 amino acids long. CDR3 loop: CASSIRRQVDNNEQFF. CDR3 nucleotide sequence: TGTGCCAGTAGTATAAGGCGTCAGGTCGATAACAATGAGCAGTTCTTC.

The V and J genes are TRBV27 and TRBJ2-3; a weak D match, TRBD1 (6 bases). Trimming removed 6 bases at V and 1 base at J, with 11 bases between. This CDR3 contains 14 residues. Germline V CDR1 and CDR2: MNHEY, SMNVEV (reference sequence). CDR3 loop: CASRRGKRTDTQYF. The CDR3 DNA sequence: TGTGCCAGCAGAAGGGGGAAACGCACAGATACGCAGTATTTT.

This clone was picked up one time. The chain couples TRBV6-1 to TRBJ2-7, with D uncertain. V was pared by 0 bases and J by 2 bases, with 11 bases between. Germline CDR1 and CDR2: MNHNS and SASEGT. The CDR3 is 15 amino acids. Here the CDR3 DNA reads TGTGCCAGCAGTGAAGCGCGGCCGGGTACCTACGAGCAGTACTTC. This codes for CASSEARPGTYEQYF.

This clone is medium-sized in the sample. The rearrangement links TRBV9 to TRBJ2-3, with TRBD1 as a possible D gene (6 bases). The CDR3 is 16 residues long. CDR1 is SGDLS, CDR2 YYNGEE, per germline. Between the trimmed V and J ends, which lost 0 bases and 0 bases, there was a span of 11 bases. Here the CDR3 reads CASSVGGGTSTDTQYF. CDR3 DNA: TGTGCCAGCAGCGTAGGTGGGGGCACTAGCACAGATACGCAGTATTTT.

The chain joins TRBV19 to TRBJ1-2; tentatively, D is TRBD1 (5 bases). Germline V CDR1 and CDR2: LNHDA, SQIVND (reference sequence). CDR3 length equals 12 residues. V lost 11 bases and J 3 bases, leaving 13 bases between the germline ends. The CDR3 loop is CAGQRKDYGYTF. In nucleotides, the CDR3 is TGTGCCGGACAACGGAAAGACTATGGCTACACCTTC.

This CDR3 is CASSYSTDRARVEQYF. The CDR3 nucleotides read TGTGCCAGCAGTTACTCGACGGACAGGGCTAGGGTCGAGCAGTACTTC. The chain uses TRBV6-5 and TRBJ2-7; 8 bases agree with TRBD1. CDR3 length equals 16 residues. V shed 0 bases and J 6 bases; nucleotides not matched to a gene: 10. From germline, CDR1 is MNHEY and CDR2 SVGAGI.

The chain is built from TRBV7-9 and TRBJ1-1, with TRBD1 matching 7 bases. Trimming took 5 bases from V and 3 from J; bases not matched to a gene: 3. The CDR3 has 13 amino acids. In germline, CDR1 is SEHNR, CDR2 FQNEAQ (reference sequence). For the CDR3, the DNA is TGTGCCAGCAGCGGGCAGGGGGACACTGAAGCTTTCTTT. Protein: CASSGQGDTEAFF.

The V and J genes are TRBV6-5 and TRBJ2-7; 11 nucleotides line up with TRBD1. The V gene's germline CDR1 is MNHEY and CDR2 SVGAGI. V was pared by 6 bases and J by 3 bases, with 7 bases of the junction left unmatched. The CDR3 extends over 15 amino acids. CDR3 loop: CASRKRDRGSYEQYF. CDR3 nucleotides: TGTGCCAGCAGAAAACGGGACAGGGGGAGCTACGAGCAGTACTTC.

The rearrangement uses TRBV24-1 and TRBJ1-2; TRBD1 matches 8 bases. Germline V gene data show CDR1 as KGHDR and CDR2 as SFDVKD. This CDR3 has 15 residues. Germline trimming cut 4 bases from V and 2 bases from J; bases unmatched to any gene: 5. This CDR3 is CATSDPGQGNYGYTF. In DNA form, the CDR3 reads TGTGCCACCAGTGACCCCGGACAGGGCAACTATGGCTACACCTTC.

On this clone: The germline gene is not matched at one end of the junction; a read error may be the cause. The chain joins TRBV12-3 or TRBV12-4 to TRBJ1-1; D uncertain. The CDR3 contains 11 residues. This CDR3 reads CASTSLHEAVF. The CDR3 DNA sequence: TGTGCCAGCACTAGTTTACACGAGGCCGTCTTT.

This clone appeared a few times. This sequence joins TRBV11-2 and TRBJ1-2; D call uncertain. Trimming took off 1 base at V and 4 bases at J, with 16 bases between the two ends. Per the germline V gene, CDR1 is SGHAT and CDR2 is FQNNGV. The CDR3 covers 16 residues. The CDR3 reads CASSLVTQPTLYGYTF. The CDR3 DNA is TGTGCCAGCAGCTTAGTGACACAGCCGACCCTCTATGGCTACACCTTC.

The chain links TRBV9 to TRBJ2-1; perhaps TRBD2 as D (6 bases). With 3 bases removed from V and 4 bases from J, the gap between germline ends came to 14 bases. Per germline, CDR1 SGDLS and CDR2 YYNGEE. This CDR3 comprises 15 residues. The CDR3: CASSARDSPYNEQFF. The DNA for the CDR3 is TGTGCCAGCAGCGCCCGGGACTCACCTTACAATGAGCAGTTCTTC.

This chain links TRBV19 with TRBJ2-2; 9 bases agree with TRBD1. This CDR3 has 12 amino acids. CDR1 is LNHDA and CDR2 is SQIVND in the germline V gene (reference sequence). The trim removed 4 bases at V and 16 bases at J, leaving 7 bases unmatched. CDR3 sequence reads: CASSRTGTGRFF. CDR3 bases: TGTGCCAGTAGTAGGACCGGGACAGGGCGGTTTTTT.

This rearrangement joins TRBV3-1 (or the pseudogene TRBV3-2) to TRBJ2-3, with 9 bases identical to TRBD2. CDR3 length equals 16 residues. V lost 5 bases, J lost 2 bases, and 8 bases stayed unmatched. Looked up from germline, CDR1 is LGHDT and CDR2 is YNNKEL (reference sequence). The CDR3 loop reads CASSEKAGGVTDTQYF. The DNA for the CDR3 is TGTGCCAGCAGCGAAAAAGCGGGGGGAGTCACAGATACGCAGTATTTT.

The chain links TRBV3-1 (or the pseudogene TRBV3-2) to TRBJ2-7; 7 positions match TRBD1. The V gene's germline CDR1 is LGHDT and CDR2 YNNKEL (reference sequence). J was trimmed by 0 bases and V by 3 bases; bases with no gene match: 5. The CDR3 extends over 15 amino acids. CDR3 bases: TGTGCCAGCAGCCATGACAGGGCATACTCCTACGAGCAGTACTTC. Its protein product is CASSHDRAYSYEQYF.

The chain joins TRBV4-3 to TRBJ2-1; weak D call: TRBD2 (5 bases). CDR1 and CDR2 from the germline V gene are LGHNA and YSLEER. The CDR3 contains 14 residues. Between the trimmed V and J ends, which lost 0 bases and 9 bases, there was a span of 12 bases. The CDR3 region is CASSQERLAGEQFF. As DNA, the CDR3 is TGCGCCAGCAGCCAAGAAAGGCTAGCTGGTGAGCAGTTCTTC.

The chain links TRBV2 to TRBJ2-7; TRBD2 aligns across 9 bases. J was trimmed by 5 bases and V by 6 bases; bases with no gene match: 11. Looked up from germline, CDR1 is SNHLY and CDR2 is FYNNEI. The CDR3 has 15 amino acids. CDR3 nucleotides: TGTGCCAGCAGACAGGGGAGTCTAGCGGGGAACGAGCAGTACTTC. It is translated as CASRQGSLAGNEQYF.

This chain links TRBV19 with TRBJ2-5, with TRBD1 matching over 7 bases. With V trimmed by 7 bases and J by 5 bases, 10 bases remained unmatched. Germline CDR1 and CDR2: LNHDA and SQIVND (reference sequence). The CDR3 is 14 residues long. The chain's CDR3 is CASNQQGPWETQYF. For the CDR3, the DNA is TGTGCCAGTAACCAACAGGGGCCGTGGGAGACCCAGTACTTC.

The chain employs TRBV24-1 and TRBJ2-3, with D possibly being TRBD1 (6 bases). The CDR3 spans 15 residues. The V gene lost 4 bases and the J gene lost 5 bases, with 15 bases spanning the gap. Germline V lookup: CDR1 KGHDR, CDR2 SFDVKD. CDR3 amino acids: CATSDSGAAGDTQYF. CDR3 sequence (DNA): TGTGCCACCAGTGACTCAGGGGCGGCGGGAGATACGCAGTATTTT.

The CDR3 DNA follows: TGCGCCAGCAGCTTGGCTCCGACAGGGGTGGCGGATACGCAGTATTTT. It translates to CASSLAPTGVADTQYF. J is TRBJ2-3 and V is TRBV5-1; 8 positions agree with TRBD1. This CDR3 is 16 amino acids long. Looked up from germline, CDR1 is SGHRS and CDR2 is YFSETQ. The ends lost 0 bases at V and 6 bases at J; junction bases unmatched: 9.